Described below is a single T cell receptor (beta chain) sequence and its context. What it binds is unknown. The data belong to a study of shared clonotypes between healthy human individuals. Overall study findings and caveats: In contrast to clonotypes shared by all four donors, non-shared clonotypes had lower generation probabilities.

An even split of each subset's genomic DNA across several immunoSEQ plates was performed. Assay: immunoSEQ multiplex PCR; the TCRdb copy retains only in-frame clones and omits some. This sample has 1.4 million or so clones, with about 98.5% found just once. This TCR was recovered from a man aged 25-45 years in good health. Sequencing was carried out using naive CD4+ T cells sorted from blood. Subset meaning: CD45RA+ positively selected.

The chain's CDR3 is CASSDQGDTQYF. The CDR3 DNA follows: TGTGCCAGCAGCGACCAGGGGGATACGCAGTATTTT. J is TRBJ2-3 and V is TRBV5-4; perhaps TRBD1 as D (6 bases). The CDR3 sequence is 12 residues long. V was trimmed by 4 bases and J by 6 bases, leaving 9 bases between them. The germline V gene encodes CDR1 SGHNT and CDR2 YYREEE (reference sequence). Supplemented by reference TRBV5-4 and TRBJ2-3, the full variable domain reads ETGVTQSPTHLIKTRGQQVTLRCSSQSGHNTVSWYQQALGQGPQFIFQYYREEENGRGNFPPRFSGLQFPNYSSELNVNALELDDSALYLCASSDQGDTQYFGPGTRLTVL.